This T cell receptor beta chain was sequenced during a study of T cells after yellow fever vaccination. Whole-study findings and limits: Weaker overall, the secondary response nonetheless peaked faster (day 5 versus 15). A small share of clonotypes appeared in both CD4 and CD8 compartments.

This clonotype was seen more than once but under ten times. TCRdb recomputed calls from the 5' RACE reads with MiXCR, one row per CDR3 protein. The table has over 65,000 distinct CDR3 sequences, roughly 14% seen once; the top ten hold 20% to 25%. V dropped 4 bases and J dropped 3; count of bases not matched to a gene: 8. Per germline, CDR1 MNHEY and CDR2 SMNVEV (reference sequence). The CDR3 length is 15 residues. The TCR was taken from a man in his late teens or twenties who received the YFV17D yellow fever vaccine. The chain joins TRBV27 to TRBJ2-7; 8 bases line up with TRBD1. Sequences were derived from CD8+ T cells not binding an NS4B(214-222) dextramer, sorted from PBMCs, sampled less than 25 days after the first yellow fever vaccination. CDR3 nucleotides: TGTGCCAGCAGTTGGACCCAGGGGGCCAACTACGAGCAGTACTTC. Its protein product is CASSWTQGANYEQYF.